Listed below are T cell receptor beta chains from one sample, sequenced in a study of cytomegalovirus exposure and HLA in healthy donors. Clones were read by immunoSEQ multiplex PCR, and TCRdb kept only the in-frame ones, dropping some. The sample contains about 170,000 clones, 70% to 90% of which appear only once. What was sequenced was PBMCs. The receptor set was obtained from a young woman in good health and CMV-seronegative. Both conserved end residues are part of each CDR3. The order of the fields is clone size, V gene, J gene, D gene, CDR3 protein, CDR3 DNA. A D gene is named only where the DNA matches it firmly. Some rows have no size entry. The others give once, few or many, or a class for an expanded clone.

clone_size: .
v_call: TRBV5-1
j_call: TRBJ2-5
d_call: .
cdr3_aa: CASTSGQTQYF
cdr3_nt: TGCGCCAGCACGAGCGGGCAGACCCAGTACTTC

clone_size: once
v_call: TRBV4-2
j_call: TRBJ2-7
d_call: .
cdr3_aa: CASSRDAEEGDEQYF
cdr3_nt: TGTGCCAGCAGCCGAGACGCGGAAGAGGGGGACGAGCAGTACTTC

clone_size: .
v_call: TRBV28
j_call: TRBJ2-7
d_call: .
cdr3_aa: CATYTLYEQYF
cdr3_nt: TGTGCCACCTATACGCTCTACGAGCAGTACTTC

clone_size: few
v_call: TRBV28
j_call: TRBJ1-2
d_call: TRBD1
cdr3_aa: CASTDRVGYGYTF
cdr3_nt: TGTGCCAGCACGGACAGGGTAGGGTATGGCTACACCTTC

clone_size: .
v_call: TRBV10-3
j_call: TRBJ1-4
d_call: TRBD1
cdr3_aa: CAISTGTGGSYEKLFF
cdr3_nt: TGTGCCATCAGTACCGGGACAGGGGGCTCTTATGAAAAACTGTTTTTT

clone_size: .
v_call: TRBV7-6
j_call: TRBJ2-7
d_call: TRBD2
cdr3_aa: CASSPRGSHYEQYF
cdr3_nt: TGTGCCAGCAGCCCTCGCGGGAGCCACTACGAGCAGTACTTC

clone_size: .
v_call: TRBV6-1
j_call: TRBJ2-3
d_call: .
cdr3_aa: CASRRDSITDTQYF
cdr3_nt: TGTGCCAGCAGGCGGGACTCCATCACAGATACGCAGTATTTT

clone_size: few
v_call: TRBV27
j_call: TRBJ2-1
d_call: TRBD2
cdr3_aa: CASSLYSGTSGYNEQFF
cdr3_nt: TGTGCCAGCAGTTTATACTCGGGGACTAGCGGCTACAATGAGCAGTTCTTC

clone_size: .
v_call: TRBV6-1
j_call: TRBJ2-1
d_call: TRBD2
cdr3_aa: CASSELAGDHNEQFF
cdr3_nt: TGTGCCAGCAGCGAACTAGCGGGAGATCACAATGAGCAGTTCTTC

clone_size: .
v_call: TRBV7-2
j_call: TRBJ2-1
d_call: .
cdr3_aa: CASSSGGTYNEQFF
cdr3_nt: TGTGCCAGCAGCTCCGGGGGAACCTACAATGAGCAGTTCTTC

clone_size: .
v_call: TRBV6-5
j_call: TRBJ2-7
d_call: .
cdr3_aa: CASSYSSGSTYEQYF
cdr3_nt: TGTGCCAGCAGTTACTCGTCCGGGTCTACCTACGAGCAGTACTTC

clone_size: .
v_call: TRBV6-6
j_call: TRBJ2-7
d_call: TRBD1
cdr3_aa: CASVTYRQGDYEQYF
cdr3_nt: TGTGCCAGCGTGACCTACCGACAGGGAGACTACGAGCAGTACTTC

clone_size: .
v_call: TRBV12-5
j_call: TRBJ2-1
d_call: .
cdr3_aa: CASGLVAGGYNEQFF
cdr3_nt: TGTGCTAGTGGTTTGGTAGCGGGTGGGTACAATGAGCAGTTCTTC

clone_size: .
v_call: TRBV5-1
j_call: TRBJ1-2
d_call: TRBD1
cdr3_aa: CASASDRTYGYTF
cdr3_nt: TGCGCCAGCGCCTCGGACAGGACTTATGGCTACACCTTC

clone_size: .
v_call: TRBV11-2
j_call: TRBJ2-7
d_call: .
cdr3_aa: CASSLAGISYGQYF
cdr3_nt: TGTGCCAGCAGCTTGGCCGGGATTTCCTACGGGCAGTACTTC

clone_size: .
v_call: TRBV12-5
j_call: TRBJ2-1
d_call: .
cdr3_aa: CASGWGSMRRNEQFF
cdr3_nt: TGTGCTAGTGGTTGGGGCTCGATGCGCCGCAATGAGCAGTTCTTC

clone_size: .
v_call: TRBV25-1
j_call: TRBJ2-5
d_call: .
cdr3_aa: CASSEYNQETQYF
cdr3_nt: TGTGCCAGCAGTGAATATAACCAAGAGACCCAGTACTTC

clone_size: .
v_call: TRBV19
j_call: TRBJ1-3
d_call: .
cdr3_aa: CASQTGSFAGNTIYF
cdr3_nt: TGTGCCAGTCAAACAGGCTCCTTTGCCGGAAACACCATATATTTT

clone_size: .
v_call: TRBV9
j_call: TRBJ2-1
d_call: .
cdr3_aa: CASSVEENEQFF
cdr3_nt: TGTGCCAGCAGCGTAGAGGAGAATGAGCAGTTCTTC

clone_size: .
v_call: TRBV20-1
j_call: TRBJ1-2
d_call: .
cdr3_aa: CSARGAGGYTF
cdr3_nt: TGCAGTGCTAGAGGGGCTGGTGGCTACACCTTC

clone_size: .
v_call: TRBV7-9
j_call: TRBJ2-7
d_call: TRBD2
cdr3_aa: CASSLVLTGGRAHEQYF
cdr3_nt: TGTGCCAGCAGCTTAGTTCTTACGGGCGGGAGGGCCCACGAGCAGTACTTC

clone_size: .
v_call: TRBV29-1
j_call: TRBJ2-5
d_call: TRBD1
cdr3_aa: CSVDWGRTGAGETQYF
cdr3_nt: TGCAGCGTTGACTGGGGGAGGACAGGGGCGGGGGAGACCCAGTACTTC

clone_size: few
v_call: TRBV6-1
j_call: TRBJ2-7
d_call: .
cdr3_aa: CASSEVPSQSGQYF
cdr3_nt: TGTGCCAGCAGTGAAGTTCCGTCCCAGTCGGGGCAGTACTTC

clone_size: .
v_call: TRBV6-6
j_call: TRBJ1-6
d_call: .
cdr3_aa: CASSYLGAGVNSPLHF
cdr3_nt: TGTGCCAGCAGTTACCTAGGGGCAGGGGTTAATTCACCCCTCCACTTT

clone_size: few
v_call: TRBV11-3
j_call: TRBJ2-1
d_call: .
cdr3_aa: CASSSGLAYEQFF
cdr3_nt: TGTGCCAGCAGCTCAGGGCTAGCGTATGAGCAGTTCTTC

clone_size: .
v_call: TRBV6-5
j_call: TRBJ2-1
d_call: .
cdr3_aa: CASSSRGNNEQFF
cdr3_nt: TGTGCCAGCAGTTCCCGGGGTAACAATGAGCAGTTCTTC

clone_size: few
v_call: TRBV2
j_call: TRBJ1-5
d_call: TRBD1
cdr3_aa: CASQGQSSNQPQHF
cdr3_nt: TGTGCCAGCCAGGGACAGTCTAGCAATCAGCCCCAGCATTTT

clone_size: .
v_call: TRBV11-2
j_call: TRBJ1-1
d_call: .
cdr3_aa: CASSLSGANTEAFF
cdr3_nt: TGTGCCAGCAGCTTATCAGGCGCGAACACTGAAGCTTTCTTT

clone_size: .
v_call: TRBV5-1
j_call: TRBJ2-7
d_call: TRBD1
cdr3_aa: CASSLGPPTYRGPDYEQYF
cdr3_nt: TGCGCCAGCAGCTTGGGCCCACCGACCTACAGGGGACCGGACTACGAGCAGTACTTC

clone_size: .
v_call: TRBV29-1
j_call: TRBJ2-7
d_call: .
cdr3_aa: CSVEGGAGLSYEQYF
cdr3_nt: TGCAGCGTTGAAGGTGGTGCGGGCCTATCCTACGAGCAGTACTTC

clone_size: .
v_call: TRBV7-2
j_call: TRBJ2-7
d_call: .
cdr3_aa: CASSILNEQYF
cdr3_nt: TGTGCCAGCAGCATACTTAACGAGCAGTACTTC

clone_size: .
v_call: TRBV10-3
j_call: TRBJ2-1
d_call: TRBD2
cdr3_aa: CAISEGLAGSNEQFF
cdr3_nt: TGTGCCATCAGTGAGGGACTAGCGGGAAGCAATGAGCAGTTCTTC

clone_size: once
v_call: TRBV5-4
j_call: TRBJ1-1
d_call: .
cdr3_aa: CASSFNPGNTEAFF
cdr3_nt: TGTGCCAGCAGCTTTAATCCGGGGAACACTGAAGCTTTCTTT

clone_size: few
v_call: TRBV19
j_call: TRBJ2-1
d_call: TRBD2
cdr3_aa: CASSVGLDLSEQFF
cdr3_nt: TGTGCCAGTAGCGTAGGACTAGATCTCAGTGAGCAGTTCTTC

clone_size: .
v_call: TRBV6-6
j_call: TRBJ1-3
d_call: .
cdr3_aa: CASSYGARGTGNTIYF
cdr3_nt: TGTGCCAGCAGTTACGGCGCAAGGGGTACTGGAAACACCATATATTTT

clone_size: many
v_call: TRBV4-1
j_call: TRBJ1-5
d_call: TRBD1
cdr3_aa: CASSSTGDRGQPQHF
cdr3_nt: TGCGCCAGCAGCAGCACGGGGGACAGGGGTCAGCCCCAGCATTTT

clone_size: .
v_call: TRBV18
j_call: TRBJ2-3
d_call: .
cdr3_aa: CASSPSTAGDTQYF
cdr3_nt: TGTGCCAGCTCACCATCCACGGCGGGAGATACGCAGTATTTT

clone_size: .
v_call: TRBV4-1
j_call: TRBJ2-1
d_call: TRBD2
cdr3_aa: CASSQGGSSYNEQFF
cdr3_nt: TGCGCCAGCAGCCAAGGCGGGAGCTCCTACAATGAGCAGTTCTTC

clone_size: .
v_call: TRBV25-1
j_call: TRBJ2-5
d_call: .
cdr3_aa: CASSELITRRYQETQYF
cdr3_nt: TGTGCCAGCAGTGAACTAATAACTAGACGATACCAAGAGACCCAGTACTTC

clone_size: .
v_call: TRBV4-3
j_call: TRBJ2-1
d_call: .
cdr3_aa: CASSQDLSGLTYNEQFF
cdr3_nt: TGCGCCAGCAGCCAAGATCTGAGCGGTCTTACCTACAATGAGCAGTTCTTC

clone_size: .
v_call: TRBV5-1
j_call: TRBJ2-1
d_call: TRBD2
cdr3_aa: CASLPSGGAYNEQFF
cdr3_nt: TGCGCCAGCCTCCCTAGCGGGGGGGCCTACAATGAGCAGTTCTTC

clone_size: .
v_call: TRBV4-1
j_call: TRBJ2-1
d_call: .
cdr3_aa: CASSQNPRDPGDNEQFF
cdr3_nt: TGCGCCAGCAGCCAAAATCCTCGGGACCCGGGGGACAATGAGCAGTTCTTC

clone_size: .
v_call: TRBV7-6
j_call: TRBJ2-3
d_call: .
cdr3_aa: CASSSNTDTQYF
cdr3_nt: TGTGCCAGCAGCTCAAACACAGATACGCAGTATTTT

clone_size: .
v_call: TRBV5-6
j_call: TRBJ2-3
d_call: TRBD2
cdr3_aa: CASSIGLAEGADTQYF
cdr3_nt: TGTGCCAGCAGCATAGGACTAGCGGAAGGGGCAGATACGCAGTATTTT

clone_size: .
v_call: TRBV4-1
j_call: TRBJ2-7
d_call: .
cdr3_aa: CASSQGLGSEQYF
cdr3_nt: TGCGCCAGCAGCCAAGGTTTAGGGAGCGAGCAGTACTTC

clone_size: .
v_call: TRBV7-2
j_call: TRBJ2-7
d_call: TRBD1
cdr3_aa: CASTGRGRRINEQYF
cdr3_nt: TGTGCCAGCACTGGAAGGGGGCGCAGAATCAACGAGCAGTACTTC

clone_size: .
v_call: TRBV7-8
j_call: TRBJ2-5
d_call: .
cdr3_aa: CASSLDLASEETQYF
cdr3_nt: TGTGCCAGCAGCTTAGACCTAGCATCCGAAGAGACCCAGTACTTC

clone_size: .
v_call: TRBV4-1
j_call: TRBJ1-2
d_call: TRBD1
cdr3_aa: CASSQPPQGNYGYTF
cdr3_nt: TGCGCCAGCAGCCAACCCCCACAGGGGAACTATGGCTACACCTTC

clone_size: few
v_call: TRBV18
j_call: TRBJ1-1
d_call: TRBD1
cdr3_aa: CASSPRDRVNTEAFF
cdr3_nt: TGTGCCAGCTCACCTCGGGACAGAGTGAACACTGAAGCTTTCTTT

clone_size: .
v_call: TRBV5-1
j_call: TRBJ2-7
d_call: .
cdr3_aa: CASSLVADSSYEQYF
cdr3_nt: TGCGCCAGCAGCTTGGTGGCGGACAGCTCCTACGAGCAGTACTTC

clone_size: .
v_call: TRBV27
j_call: TRBJ1-4
d_call: .
cdr3_aa: CASSFGFEEKLFF
cdr3_nt: TGTGCCAGCAGTTTCGGGTTTGAGGAAAAACTGTTTTTT

clone_size: once
v_call: TRBV9
j_call: TRBJ2-1
d_call: TRBD2
cdr3_aa: CASSAGTSGRNEQFF
cdr3_nt: TGTGCCAGCAGCGCGGGGACTAGCGGGAGGAACGAGCAGTTCTTC

clone_size: .
v_call: TRBV6-1
j_call: TRBJ2-1
d_call: TRBD1
cdr3_aa: CASSSRSGQGYEQFF
cdr3_nt: TGTGCCAGCAGTTCCCGGTCGGGACAGGGGTATGAGCAGTTCTTC